A selection of T cell receptor beta chains follows, all from one sample in a study of siplizumab effects on memory and regulatory T cells. Clones were read by immunoSEQ multiplex PCR, and TCRdb kept only the in-frame ones, dropping some. In the table there are approximately 100,000 clones, about 91% of which are singletons. Sequenced: CD4+ T cells sorted from blood. Receptors originate from a human donor in good health. Some clones in this sample may be carry-over from other donors' samples. Both conserved end residues are part of each CDR3. D genes are given only for firm matches. The size of a clone is reported for some rows only, either as once, few or many, or as a class for expanded clones.

D gene | J gene | clone size | V gene | CDR3 protein | CDR3 DNA
TRBD1 | TRBJ2-1 | NA | TRBV29-1 | CSVRDRDPPTYNEQFF | TGCAGCGTTCGGGACAGGGACCCCCCTACGTACAATGAGCAGTTCTTC
TRBD1 | TRBJ1-1 | NA | TRBV30 | CAWVGFPQGLDTEAFF | TGTGCCTGGGTGGGTTTTCCACAGGGGCTGGACACTGAAGCTTTCTTT
NA | TRBJ2-5 | NA | TRBV5-1 | CASSLTRISQETQYF | TGCGCCAGCAGCTTAACCCGTATATCTCAAGAGACCCAGTACTTC
TRBD2 | TRBJ2-7 | NA | TRBV5-1 | CASSLEAGGPGEQYF | TGCGCCAGCAGCTTGGAAGCGGGAGGGCCGGGGGAGCAGTACTTC
NA | TRBJ2-1 | NA | TRBV7-7 | CASSPPGRNEQFF | TGTGCTAGCAGCCCCCCGGGGCGCAATGAGCAGTTCTTC
NA | TRBJ1-5 | NA | TRBV27 | CASRRENQPQHF | TGTGCCAGCAGACGCGAAAATCAGCCCCAGCATTTT
NA | TRBJ2-7 | NA | TRBV5-1 | CASSLDGRVKGEQYF | TGCGCCAGCAGCTTGGATGGCAGGGTAAAGGGCGAGCAGTACTTC
NA | TRBJ1-5 | once | TRBV9 | CASSESPGSNQPQHF | TGTGCCAGCAGCGAATCCCCGGGGAGCAATCAGCCCCAGCATTTT
NA | TRBJ1-2 | once | TRBV6-5 | CASSYSSSVRNGYTF | TGTGCCAGCAGTTACTCGAGTTCAGTGAGGAATGGCTACACCTTC
NA | TRBJ1-2 | NA | TRBV19 | CASSGEVDGYTF | TGTGCCAGTAGTGGGGAGGTTGATGGCTACACCTTC
NA | TRBJ1-1 | NA | TRBV19 | CASSIGLLNTEAFF | TGTGCCAGTAGTATCGGGCTACTAAACACTGAAGCTTTCTTT
NA | TRBJ2-5 | NA | TRBV5-1 | CASSSESPLGRPGETQYF | TGCGCCAGCAGCTCGGAGTCTCCCCTGGGACGGCCCGGAGAGACCCAGTACTTC
TRBD1 | TRBJ2-7 | NA | TRBV2 | CASRGTGHSYEQYF | TGTGCCAGCAGAGGGACAGGCCATTCCTACGAGCAGTACTTC
NA | TRBJ1-1 | NA | TRBV28 | CASSRIRGGGNTEAFF | TGTGCCAGCAGCCGAATCCGTGGGGGTGGGAACACTGAAGCTTTCTTT
NA | TRBJ1-1 | many | TRBV28 | CASRVSTEAFF | TGTGCCAGTAGGGTAAGCACTGAAGCTTTCTTT
NA | TRBJ2-7 | NA | TRBV10-3 | CAISEGQTQSYEQYF | TGTGCCATCAGTGAGGGGCAGACTCAATCCTACGAGCAGTACTTC
NA | TRBJ1-2 | NA | TRBV10-3 | CAISLVRANYGYTF | TGTGCCATCAGCCTTGTACGAGCTAACTATGGCTACACCTTC
NA | TRBJ2-7 | NA | TRBV15 | CATSRDLSKRIAYEQYF | TGTGCCACCAGCAGAGATTTGAGTAAGCGGATAGCCTACGAGCAGTACTTC
TRBD2 | TRBJ2-7 | NA | TRBV9 | CASSVPRVAGLGEQYF | TGTGCCAGCAGCGTACCCAGGGTAGCGGGACTTGGTGAGCAGTACTTC
NA | TRBJ2-7 | NA | TRBV14 | CASSQGPYEQYF | TGTGCCAGCAGCCAAGGCCCCTACGAGCAGTACTTC
TRBD1 | TRBJ2-3 | NA | TRBV18 | CASSRQGDTDTQYF | TGTGCCAGCTCACGACAGGGGGACACAGATACGCAGTATTTT
TRBD2 | TRBJ2-1 | NA | TRBV11-1 | CASSLEPGLSYNEQFF | TGTGCCAGCAGCTTAGAACCGGGACTATCCTACAATGAGCAGTTCTTC
TRBD1 | TRBJ2-7 | NA | TRBV9 | CASSVGPGGHEQYF | TGTGCCAGCAGCGTAGGACCAGGGGGCCACGAGCAGTACTTC
NA | TRBJ2-3 | once | TRBV18 | CASSPAFRGATDTQYF | TGTGCCAGCTCACCAGCCTTCCGGGGGGCCACAGATACGCAGTATTTT
NA | TRBJ1-2 | NA | TRBV7-6 | CASSSIQGYGYTF | TGTGCCAGCAGCTCGATACAGGGTTATGGCTACACCTTC
TRBD1 | TRBJ2-5 | NA | TRBV27 | CASSTGGRETQYF | TGTGCCAGCAGTACAGGGGGAAGAGAGACCCAGTACTTC
TRBD2 | TRBJ2-1 | NA | TRBV28 | CASRWPSGTYNEQFF | TGTGCCAGCAGATGGCCTAGCGGGACCTACAATGAGCAGTTCTTC
NA | TRBJ2-5 | once | TRBV21-1 | CASSEETVNQELTQYF | TGTGCCAGCAGCGAAGAGACAGTGAACCAAGAATTGACCCAGTACTTC
TRBD1 | TRBJ1-2 | NA | TRBV19 | CASSTTRQGATSNYGYTF | TGTGCCAGTAGTACGACCCGACAGGGGGCAACATCTAACTATGGCTACACCTTC
NA | TRBJ1-1 | NA | TRBV7-9 | CASSLTYIQNTEAFF | TGTGCCAGCAGCTTGACGTATATTCAGAACACTGAAGCTTTCTTT
TRBD1 | TRBJ1-1 | NA | TRBV6-1 | CASSEPGTVGAFF | TGTGCCAGCAGTGAGCCCGGGACAGTGGGAGCTTTCTTT
NA | TRBJ1-4 | NA | TRBV5-4 | CASSLTGGGEKLFF | TGTGCCAGCAGCTTGACGGGAGGGGGTGAAAAACTGTTTTTT
NA | TRBJ2-5 | NA | TRBV11-2 | CASSPWVWGGGVQTQYF | TGTGCCAGCAGCCCCTGGGTTTGGGGTGGAGGGGTCCAGACCCAGTACTTC